This is a list of T cell receptor beta chains from one sample in a study of blood T cell repertoires in COVID-19. Here immunoSEQ multiplex PCR was the method, and the copy in TCRdb shows in-frame clones only, minus some. The sample has approximately 250,000 clones; 84% are singletons. The sample was peripheral blood. These receptor sequences come from a human donor in a cohort sampled during active COVID-19. Both conserved end residues are part of each CDR3. The order of the fields is CDR3 protein, CDR3 DNA, D gene, clone size, V gene, J gene. The D gene is left open where the match is weak. Clone size is given for some rows only: seen once, a few or many times, or a class if the clone is expanded.

CDR3aa: CASSPTQGWEQYF
CDR3nt: TGTGCCAGTAGTCCCACACAGGGTTGGGAGCAGTACTTC
d_gene: NA
abundance: NA
v_gene: TRBV19
j_gene: TRBJ2-7

CDR3aa: CASSPEVTVSSYNSPLHF
CDR3nt: TGTGCCAGTAGTCCCGAGGTGACGGTTAGCTCCTATAATTCACCCCTCCACTTT
d_gene: NA
abundance: NA
v_gene: TRBV19
j_gene: TRBJ1-6

CDR3aa: CASSQLVTATNEKLFF
CDR3nt: TGTGCCAGCAGCCAGCTGGTGACTGCAACTAATGAAAAACTGTTTTTT
d_gene: NA
abundance: NA
v_gene: TRBV3-1/TRBV3-2
j_gene: TRBJ1-4

CDR3aa: CATSRDRGATEAFF
CDR3nt: TGTGCCACCAGCAGGGACAGGGGGGCCACTGAAGCTTTCTTT
d_gene: TRBD1
abundance: NA
v_gene: TRBV15
j_gene: TRBJ1-1

CDR3aa: CASRADSSNQPQHF
CDR3nt: TGTGCCAGTAGGGCGGACAGTAGCAATCAGCCCCAGCATTTT
d_gene: NA
abundance: once
v_gene: TRBV19
j_gene: TRBJ1-5

CDR3aa: CASSSPPLEEYSDEQYF
CDR3nt: TGTGCCAGCAGCTCTCCGCCCCTCGAGGAGTATTCGGACGAGCAGTACTTC
d_gene: NA
abundance: NA
v_gene: TRBV7-9
j_gene: TRBJ2-7

CDR3aa: CASSSTDSYNSPLHF
CDR3nt: TGTGCCAGCAGCTCCACGGACAGTTATAATTCACCCCTCCACTTT
d_gene: NA
abundance: NA
v_gene: TRBV11-2
j_gene: TRBJ1-6

CDR3aa: CASGIAGGPGTGELFF
CDR3nt: TGTGCCAGCGGGATAGCGGGGGGGCCCGGCACCGGGGAGCTGTTTTTT
d_gene: TRBD2
abundance: NA
v_gene: TRBV25-1
j_gene: TRBJ2-2

CDR3aa: CASSFSRGYRDYGYTF
CDR3nt: TGTGCCAGCAGCTTTTCTCGGGGTTATAGGGACTATGGCTACACCTTC
d_gene: NA
abundance: NA
v_gene: TRBV7-9
j_gene: TRBJ1-2

CDR3aa: CASHQPGAGNTIYF
CDR3nt: TGTGCCAGCCACCAACCAGGGGCTGGAAACACCATATATTTT
d_gene: NA
abundance: NA
v_gene: TRBV6-6
j_gene: TRBJ1-3

CDR3aa: CASSLRQGAVGYEQYF
CDR3nt: TGTGCCAGCAGTTTACGACAGGGGGCAGTAGGGTACGAGCAGTACTTC
d_gene: TRBD1
abundance: NA
v_gene: TRBV28
j_gene: TRBJ2-7

CDR3aa: CASSETQGNQPQHF
CDR3nt: TGTGCCAGCTCAGAAACCCAGGGCAATCAGCCCCAGCATTTT
d_gene: NA
abundance: NA
v_gene: TRBV18
j_gene: TRBJ1-5

CDR3aa: CASSQRIMRVQETQYF
CDR3nt: TGTGCCAGCAGCCAAAGAATAATGAGGGTCCAAGAGACCCAGTACTTC
d_gene: NA
abundance: NA
v_gene: TRBV14
j_gene: TRBJ2-5

CDR3aa: CATSRDLGPGGAGANVLTF
CDR3nt: TGTGCCACCAGCAGAGATCTGGGTCCAGGAGGGGCTGGGGCCAACGTCCTGACTTTC
d_gene: NA
abundance: NA
v_gene: TRBV15
j_gene: TRBJ2-6

CDR3aa: CASSAEGAGNSPLHF
CDR3nt: TGTGCCAGCAGCGCCGAGGGGGCGGGTAATTCACCCCTCCACTTT
d_gene: TRBD1
abundance: NA
v_gene: TRBV9
j_gene: TRBJ1-6

CDR3aa: CASRESGAGYSNQPQHF
CDR3nt: TGTGCCAGCCGCGAGTCGGGAGCGGGATATAGCAATCAGCCCCAGCATTTT
d_gene: NA
abundance: NA
v_gene: TRBV19
j_gene: TRBJ1-5

CDR3aa: CASSEGHTSLNQPQHF
CDR3nt: TGTGCCAGCAGTGAAGGGCACACCTCCCTTAATCAGCCCCAGCATTTT
d_gene: NA
abundance: NA
v_gene: TRBV6-1
j_gene: TRBJ1-5

CDR3aa: CASSSAASTGVAEEQYF
CDR3nt: TGTGCCAGCAGTTCAGCCGCTTCGACGGGGGTCGCGGAAGAGCAGTACTTC
d_gene: NA
abundance: once
v_gene: TRBV28
j_gene: TRBJ2-7

CDR3aa: CSASFVITGLNYGYTF
CDR3nt: TGCAGTGCTAGTTTCGTTATAACAGGGTTAAACTATGGCTACACCTTC
d_gene: NA
abundance: NA
v_gene: TRBV20-1
j_gene: TRBJ1-2

CDR3aa: CATSESGTGGTGANVLTF
CDR3nt: TGTGCCACCAGTGAATCGGGGACAGGGGGCACTGGGGCCAACGTCCTGACTTTC
d_gene: TRBD1
abundance: NA
v_gene: TRBV24-1
j_gene: TRBJ2-6

CDR3aa: CASSRSRSGVGAGNTIYF
CDR3nt: TGTGCCAGCAGCCGGAGTAGGAGTGGGGTAGGGGCTGGAAACACCATATATTTT
d_gene: NA
abundance: NA
v_gene: TRBV9
j_gene: TRBJ1-3

CDR3aa: CASSQGQESPLHF
CDR3nt: TGTGCCAGCTCACAAGGACAGGAGTCACCCCTCCACTTT
d_gene: TRBD1
abundance: NA
v_gene: TRBV18
j_gene: TRBJ1-6

CDR3aa: CASSEGGVGNYGYTF
CDR3nt: TGTGCCAGCAGTGAAGGAGGAGTGGGTAACTATGGCTACACCTTC
d_gene: NA
abundance: many
v_gene: TRBV6-1
j_gene: TRBJ1-2

CDR3aa: CASSLEYSNQPQHF
CDR3nt: TGTGCCAGCAGCTTAGAATATAGCAATCAGCCCCAGCATTTT
d_gene: NA
abundance: NA
v_gene: TRBV7-2
j_gene: TRBJ1-5

CDR3aa: CASSLGRTGGETQYF
CDR3nt: TGTGCCAGCAGCTTAGGTCGGACAGGGGGCGAGACCCAGTACTTC
d_gene: TRBD1
abundance: once
v_gene: TRBV7-9
j_gene: TRBJ2-5

CDR3aa: CASSYTGVTEAFF
CDR3nt: TGTGCCAGCAGCTATACAGGGGTCACTGAAGCTTTCTTT
d_gene: TRBD1
abundance: once
v_gene: TRBV6-5
j_gene: TRBJ1-1

CDR3aa: CASSVLAEYNEQFF
CDR3nt: TGTGCCAGCAGCGTCTTGGCGGAGTACAATGAGCAGTTCTTC
d_gene: NA
abundance: NA
v_gene: TRBV9
j_gene: TRBJ2-1

CDR3aa: CASSRGDRTFYNEQFF
CDR3nt: TGTGCCAGCAGTCGCGGTGACAGGACCTTCTACAATGAGCAGTTCTTC
d_gene: NA
abundance: NA
v_gene: TRBV11-3
j_gene: TRBJ2-1

CDR3aa: CASGRGAMNTEAFF
CDR3nt: TGCGCCAGTGGCAGGGGAGCCATGAACACTGAAGCTTTCTTT
d_gene: NA
abundance: NA
v_gene: TRBV5-1
j_gene: TRBJ1-1

CDR3aa: CASSLAGTAYGYTF
CDR3nt: TGTGCCAGCAGCTTAGCCGGGACAGCTTATGGCTACACCTTC
d_gene: TRBD1
abundance: NA
v_gene: TRBV7-2
j_gene: TRBJ1-2

CDR3aa: CASSQEIASGGETQYF
CDR3nt: TGTGCCAGCAGCCAAGAAATCGCTAGCGGGGGCGAGACCCAGTACTTC
d_gene: TRBD2
abundance: NA
v_gene: TRBV4-2
j_gene: TRBJ2-5

CDR3aa: CASKRSYNSPLHF
CDR3nt: TGTGCCAGTAAGCGCTCCTATAATTCACCCCTCCACTTT
d_gene: NA
abundance: once
v_gene: TRBV19
j_gene: TRBJ1-6

CDR3aa: CASSPGQSTNEKLFF
CDR3nt: TGTGCCAGCAGCCCGGGACAATCAACTAATGAAAAACTGTTTTTT
d_gene: NA
abundance: NA
v_gene: TRBV6-5
j_gene: TRBJ1-4

CDR3aa: CASSVTGEDQPQHF
CDR3nt: TGTGCCAGTAGTGTTACAGGGGAAGATCAGCCCCAGCATTTT
d_gene: TRBD1
abundance: NA
v_gene: TRBV19
j_gene: TRBJ1-5

CDR3aa: CASSFPGQGAFGYTF
CDR3nt: TGTGCCAGCAGCTTTCCGGGACAGGGGGCTTTTGGCTACACCTTC
d_gene: TRBD1
abundance: NA
v_gene: TRBV7-2
j_gene: TRBJ1-2

CDR3aa: CASSKPSPGQGPPPGEQFF
CDR3nt: TGTGCCAGTAGCAAACCCTCTCCAGGACAGGGGCCACCTCCAGGTGAGCAGTTCTTC
d_gene: TRBD1
abundance: NA
v_gene: TRBV19
j_gene: TRBJ2-1

CDR3aa: CASSLGQSNYGYTF
CDR3nt: TGCGCCAGCAGCTTGGGACAGTCCAACTATGGCTACACCTTC
d_gene: NA
abundance: few
v_gene: TRBV5-1
j_gene: TRBJ1-2

CDR3aa: CASSGRGTANSPLHF
CDR3nt: TGTGCCAGCAGTGGAAGGGGGACAGCTAATTCACCCCTCCACTTT
d_gene: TRBD1
abundance: NA
v_gene: TRBV6-2/TRBV6-3
j_gene: TRBJ1-6

CDR3aa: CASSGGGPWNEKLFF
CDR3nt: TGTGCCAGCAGTGGAGGGGGACCATGGAATGAAAAACTGTTTTTT
d_gene: NA
abundance: many
v_gene: TRBV2
j_gene: TRBJ1-4